One and the same sample provided the 8 T cell receptor beta chains below, sequenced in a study of cytomegalovirus exposure and HLA in healthy donors. Use of 60 Vbeta and 13 Jbeta primers characterized the PCR. Profiled with immunoSEQ multiplex PCR; TCRdb holds only in-frame clones, not every one. The sample holds 150,000 to 190,000 clones, 82% seen once. The source material was PBMCs. Every receptor here comes from a woman in her fifties or sixties in good health and CMV-seropositive.

This clone was recorded only once. The V and J genes are TRBV6-5 and TRBJ2-7; possible D gene TRBD2, 7 bases. V shed 2 bases and J shed 3 bases, with 14 bases lying between them. Germline V gene sequence: CDR1 MNHEY, CDR2 SVGAGI. The CDR3 totals 15 residues. The DNA of the CDR3 is TGTGCCAGCAGTTACGAAGGGGGGGGGAACTACGAGCAGTACTTC. Translation: CASSYEGGGNYEQYF.

This chain uses TRBV19 with TRBJ2-6; 7 bases are a match to TRBD1. This CDR3 is 16 amino acids long. Germline V gene sequence: CDR1 LNHDA, CDR2 SQIVND (reference sequence). V was clipped by 9 bases and J by 0 bases; unmatched bases: 8. DNA for the CDR3: TGTGCCAGCGCGGACAGGATAGTCTCTGGGGCCAACGTCCTGACTTTC. Protein product: CASADRIVSGANVLTF. The whole variable domain, filled in from reference TRBV19 and TRBJ2-6, reads DGGITQSPKYLFRKEGQNVTLSCEQNLNHDAMYWYRQDPGQGLRLIYYSQIVNDFQKGDIAEGYSVSREKKESFPLTVTSAQKNPTAFYLCASADRIVSGANVLTFGAGSRLTVL.

The V gene is TRBV27, the J gene TRBJ1-3; TRBD1 agrees at 7 bases. V lost 7 bases, J lost 1 base, and 7 bases stayed unmatched. The length of the CDR3 is 15 residues. The germline V gene has CDR1 MNHEY and CDR2 SMNVEV (reference sequence). CDR3 coding DNA: TGTGCCAGCATCCCCTCGACAGGGTCTGGAAACACCATATATTTT. It is translated as CASIPSTGSGNTIYF.

The J gene is TRBJ1-2, the V gene TRBV11-2, with D unresolved. This CDR3 has 13 amino acids. CDR1 and CDR2 (germline): SGHAT, FQNNGV. Trimming removed 1 base from V and 4 bases from J, with 7 bases in between. The CDR3 DNA follows: TGTGCCAGCAGCTTAGGGCAGGTCTATGGCTACACCTTC. Protein: CASSLGQVYGYTF.

This rearrangement joins TRBV2 to TRBJ2-3, with 9 bases identical to TRBD2. Germline values: CDR1 SNHLY, CDR2 FYNNEI. V trimming: 3 bases; J trimming: 6 bases; junction bases outside the gene matches: 4. The CDR3 is 14 amino acids. The CDR3 is CASSEKRGADTQYF. The CDR3 DNA sequence: TGTGCCAGCAGTGAGAAGCGGGGGGCGGATACGCAGTATTTT.

This clone was recorded once. This chain connects TRBV4-2 to TRBJ1-4, with D perhaps TRBD1 (6 bases). From germline, CDR1 is LGHNA and CDR2 YNFKEQ. The V end was cut by 3 bases, the J end by 8 bases, with 13 bases between. The CDR3 length is 14 residues. The DNA for the CDR3 is TGTGCCAGCAGCCAGGAGACAGGTGGGGAAAAACTGTTTTTT. Residues: CASSQETGGEKLFF.

This chain links TRBV6-1 with TRBJ1-5; 10 nucleotides align to TRBD1. With V trimmed by 5 bases and J by 2 bases, 3 bases remained unmatched. This CDR3 is built from 15 residues. From germline, CDR1 is MNHNS and CDR2 SASEGT. The CDR3 is CASSRQGAGNQPQHF. The CDR3 bases are TGTGCCAGCAGTCGACAGGGGGCCGGCAATCAGCCCCAGCATTTT.

This clone was observed a few times. This chain joins TRBV4-1 and TRBJ2-1, with TRBD2 matching 16 bases. V shed 2 bases and J 0 bases; nucleotides not matched to a gene: 7. CDR1 MGHRA and CDR2 YSYEKL come from the germline V gene. The CDR3 has 20 amino acids. The DNA for the CDR3 is TGCGCCAGCAGCCAAACACCGGGACTAGCGGGGGGGAGCTCCTACAATGAGCAGTTCTTC. This encodes CASSQTPGLAGGSSYNEQFF.